Each of the 27 T cell receptor beta chains below was sequenced from the same sample in a study of shared clonotypes between healthy human individuals. The protocol was immunoSEQ multiplex PCR, while the TCRdb copy is restricted to in-frame clones and leaves out a portion. This sample yields approximately 980,000 clones, of which over 75% are seen a single time; approximately 1.5% belongs to the top ten. Specimen: memory CD4+ T cells sorted from blood. Subset reported: CD45RA-negative fraction. These receptors all come from a man aged 18 to 35 in good health.

This clone occurred once. The chain couples TRBV7-2 to TRBJ2-7, with TRBD1 as a possible D gene (6 bases). The V gene lost 5 bases and the J gene lost 2 bases, with 13 bases spanning the gap. Germline V gives CDR1 SGHTA, CDR2 FQGNSA. The CDR3 spans 14 residues. CDR3 coding DNA: TGTGCCAGCAGCCCAGAACAGGGAACCTACGAGCAGTACTTC. As protein: CASSPEQGTYEQYF.

As for this clone: This CDR3 is also generated by other DNA sequences in the sample. In DNA form, the CDR3 reads TGTGCCAGCAGCCCGACACCTAACTATGGCTACACCTTC. Protein: CASSPTPNYGYTF. J is TRBJ1-2 and V is TRBV14; D not certain. With 4 bases removed from V and 0 bases from J, the gap between germline ends came to 6 bases. The length of the CDR3 is 13 residues. Per the germline V gene, CDR1 is SGHDN and CDR2 is FVKESK.

J is TRBJ1-2 and V is TRBV19; TRBD1 might be the D (5 bases). Germline V gives CDR1 LNHDA, CDR2 SQIVND (reference sequence). CDR3 length: 16 residues. Between the trimmed V and J ends, which lost 7 bases and 7 bases, there was a span of 25 bases. The CDR3 region has the DNA TGTGCCAGTACCAAAATATCAGGATCTGGGCAGGGTGGCTACACCTTC. This sequence encodes CASTKISGSGQGGYTF.

CDR3 protein: CASSQARGGASSEETQYF. CDR3 nucleotide sequence: TGTGCCAGCAGCCAAGCCCGGGGGGGGGCCTCAAGTGAAGAGACCCAGTACTTC. The chain couples TRBV4-2 to TRBJ2-5; 8 bases agree with TRBD2. CDR3 length: 18 amino acids. With V trimmed by 1 base and J by 3 bases, 13 bases remained unmatched. The germline gives CDR1 LGHNA, CDR2 YNFKEQ.

The chain joins TRBV7-6 to TRBJ2-5, with TRBD2 as a possible D gene (7 bases). Per germline, CDR1 SGHVS and CDR2 FNYEAQ. V dropped 4 bases and J dropped 5 bases, with 17 bases sitting between them. The CDR3 loop spans 15 amino acids. CDR3 coding DNA: TGTGCCAGCAGCTCACGACAGGCCGGGGGGGAGACCCAGTACTTC. Its translation is CASSSRQAGGETQYF.

The chain links TRBV28 to TRBJ2-5; D is unclear. The CDR3 sequence is 14 residues long. V was pared by 5 bases and J by 0 bases, with 10 bases between. Germline-derived CDR1 and CDR2 are MDHEN and SYDVKM. The CDR3 region is CASSRRYHQETQYF. The DNA of the CDR3 is TGTGCCAGCAGTCGAAGATACCACCAAGAGACCCAGTACTTC.

Of note for this clone: A junction boundary mismatches the germline segment, possibly from a read error. The same CDR3 is also encoded by other DNA sequences in this sample. The V gene is TRBV7-7, the J gene TRBJ2-5; TRBD1 matches at 10 bases. Germline CDR1 SSHAT, CDR2 FNYEAQ (reference sequence). This CDR3 region has 14 residues. CDR3 loop: CASSQGQGQETQYF. The CDR3 nucleotides read TGTGCTAGCAGCCAGGGACAGGGGCAGGAGACCCAGTACTTC.

The chain combines TRBV14 with TRBJ2-7, with unresolved D. Trimming took off 1 base at V and 2 bases at J, with 15 bases between the two ends. Germline values: CDR1 SGHDN, CDR2 FVKESK. This CDR3 is 16 amino acids long. DNA of the CDR3: TGTGCCAGCAGCCAAGTTGACCCATCCCCGCCCTACGAGCAGTACTTC. It yields the protein CASSQVDPSPPYEQYF.

The chain links TRBV5-1 to TRBJ2-3; 9 nucleotides agree with TRBD1. This CDR3 is 14 amino acids long. V was clipped by 4 bases and J by 5 bases; unmatched bases: 5. CDR1 is SGHRS, CDR2 YFSETQ, per germline. In DNA, the CDR3 is TGCGCCAGCAGCCTCGGACAGGGGATAGATACGCAGTATTTT. Translation: CASSLGQGIDTQYF.

This chain uses TRBV5-1 with TRBJ2-7; 10 nucleotides agree with TRBD2. Per germline, CDR1 SGHRS and CDR2 YFSETQ. The CDR3 runs to 14 residues. Trimming removed 7 bases from V and 5 bases from J; junction bases left unmatched: 9. The CDR3, as DNA: TGCGCCAGCCGCTCCGGGACTAGCGCACACGAGCAGTACTTC. This encodes CASRSGTSAHEQYF. Based on the CDR3 plus reference TRBV5-1 and TRBJ2-7, the full variable domain is KAGVTQTPRYLIKTRGQQVTLSCSPISGHRSVSWYQQTPGQGLQFLFEYFSETQRNKGNFPGRFSGRQFSNSRSEMNVSTLELGDSALYLCASRSGTSAHEQYFGPGTRLTVT.

The table lists this clone with a few counts. This chain uses TRBV7-9 with TRBJ1-5; maybe TRBD1 (5 bases). This CDR3 comprises 15 residues. V was shortened by 1 base and J by 5 bases, with 12 bases between the two germline ends. Germline CDR1 is SEHNR and CDR2 is FQNEAQ (reference sequence). The CDR3 is CASSLGRAPDQPQHF. The CDR3 DNA is TGTGCCAGCAGCTTAGGCAGGGCCCCGGATCAGCCCCAGCATTTT.

This chain connects TRBV5-4 to TRBJ2-7; D not resolved. This CDR3 region has 10 residues. The V and J ends lost 5 bases and 7 bases respectively, with 7 bases between them. Germline lookup yields CDR1 SGHNT and CDR2 YYREEE (reference sequence). CDR3 nucleotide sequence: TGTGCCAGCAGGGTCGGTGAGCAGTACTTC. This gives the protein CASRVGEQYF.

The V gene is TRBV19, the J gene TRBJ2-7, with D unresolved. CDR1 and CDR2 from the germline V gene are LNHDA and SQIVND (reference sequence). Trimming cost V 4 bases and J 0 bases, with 7 bases left between them. This CDR3 has 13 residues. DNA for the CDR3: TGTGCCAGTAGTAGGGTTATCTCCTACGAGCAGTACTTC. Protein sequence: CASSRVISYEQYF.

In its sample, this clone was seen a few times. V and J are TRBV30 and TRBJ1-5; D gene unclear. The CDR3 totals 12 residues. The V gene lost 1 base and the J gene lost 7 bases, with 8 bases spanning the gap. Germline V CDR1 and CDR2: GTSNPN, SVGIG (reference sequence). The CDR3 loop is CAWSEGSQPQHF. The CDR3 DNA reads as TGTGCCTGGAGTGAGGGATCGCAGCCCCAGCATTTT.

V is TRBV28 and J is TRBJ1-2; tentative D call: TRBD1 (6 bases). V shed 6 bases and J shed 2 bases, with 10 bases lying between them. The CDR3 sequence is 13 residues long. CDR1 and CDR2 (germline): MDHEN, SYDVKM. The CDR3 DNA follows: TGTGCCAGCAGGAGGGGGGTGAACTATGGCTACACCTTC. As protein: CASRRGVNYGYTF.

The gene calls are TRBV5-1 and TRBJ2-3, with 8 bases aligning to TRBD2. The germline V gene has CDR1 SGHRS and CDR2 YFSETQ. After removal of 4 bases from V and 3 bases from J, the junction contained 10 bases not matched to a gene. This CDR3 has 16 amino acids. The CDR3 protein is CASSPVGAGVTDTQYF. The CDR3 DNA follows: TGCGCCAGCAGCCCCGTTGGAGCGGGAGTGACAGATACGCAGTATTTT.

To note about this clone: Other DNA variants within this sample encode the same CDR3. The chain employs TRBV30 and TRBJ2-7; D remains unclear. The V gene's germline CDR1 is GTSNPN and CDR2 SVGIG (reference sequence). CDR3 length: 11 amino acids. Trimming took off 0 bases at V and 5 bases at J, with 5 bases between the two ends. The CDR3 region has the DNA TGTGCCTGGAGTGTAGGACACGAGCAGTACTTC. As protein: CAWSVGHEQYF.

The chain combines TRBV6-5 with TRBJ1-5, with 7 bases identical to TRBD1. This CDR3 region has 14 residues. Germline CDR1 MNHEY, CDR2 SVGAGI. J gave up 6 bases and V 6 bases, and 8 bases lay outside the gene matches. CDR3 sequence (DNA): TGTGCCAGCAGCGAGGGGGCAGGGGCTCAGCCCCAGCATTTT. Encoded protein: CASSEGAGAQPQHF.

This chain links TRBV9 with TRBJ2-7; either TRBD1 or TRBD2 may supply D (6 bases each). Germline lookup yields CDR1 SGDLS and CDR2 YYNGEE. This CDR3 has 14 amino acids. Trimming pared 0 bases from V and 3 bases from J, leaving 10 bases between. DNA of the CDR3: TGTGCCAGCAGCGTAGAGGGGGGTTTCTACGAGCAGTACTTC. Protein: CASSVEGGFYEQYF.

The rearrangement joins TRBV5-5 to TRBJ2-5, with D unresolved. V lost 2 bases to trimming and J lost 0 bases, with 5 bases between them. The CDR3 is 13 residues long. Per the germline V gene, CDR1 is SGHKS and CDR2 is YYEKEE (reference sequence). CDR3 nucleotide sequence: TGTGCCAGCAGCTTCCTAGACCAAGAGACCCAGTACTTC. Translation gives CASSFLDQETQYF.

The chain links TRBV30 to TRBJ2-1; a possible D gene is TRBD2 (5 bases). The ends were cut back, 0 bases at V and 12 bases at J, with 12 bases in the middle. This CDR3 is 12 amino acids long. The V gene's germline CDR1 is GTSNPN and CDR2 SVGIG (reference sequence). The CDR3 region is CAWSVVRAAQFF. DNA for the CDR3: TGTGCCTGGAGTGTAGTGAGGGCAGCGCAGTTCTTC.

The V and J genes are TRBV30 and TRBJ1-2, with D possibly TRBD1 on 5 matching bases. In germline, CDR1 is GTSNPN, CDR2 SVGIG (reference sequence). The CDR3 contains 15 residues. Trimming pared 6 bases from V and 2 bases from J, leaving 19 bases between. The CDR3 protein is CACQTGTLNNYGYTF. The CDR3 nucleotides are TGTGCCTGTCAAACCGGGACCCTGAACAACTATGGCTACACCTTC.

This clone appeared a few times. The chain is built from TRBV6-6 and TRBJ2-2; 10 nucleotides line up with TRBD1. This CDR3 comprises 15 residues. Germline-derived CDR1 and CDR2 are MNHNY and SVGAGI (reference sequence). J was trimmed by 7 bases and V by 8 bases; bases with no gene match: 10. CDR3 coding DNA: TGTGCCAGCTATATGGGACAGGGGATGAACGGGGAGCTGTTTTTT. Protein product: CASYMGQGMNGELFF.

This chain links TRBV18 with TRBJ2-2; no clear D gene. V gave up 3 bases and J gave up 6 bases, with 8 bases separating them. The V gene's germline CDR1 is KGHSH and CDR2 LQKENI. The CDR3 is made up of 13 amino acids. The CDR3 reads CASSPRTAGELFF. Here the CDR3 DNA reads TGTGCCAGCTCACCGCGGACGGCCGGGGAGCTGTTTTTT.

V usage is TRBV5-4 and J usage is TRBJ2-2, with D unclear. With 7 bases removed from V and 0 bases from J, the gap between germline ends came to 4 bases. The CDR3 length is 12 residues. Germline CDR1 reads SGHNT; CDR2 reads YYREEE (reference sequence). The CDR3 region has the DNA TGTGCCAGCGGGCCGAACACCGGGGAGCTGTTTTTT. This sequence encodes CASGPNTGELFF.

The chain employs TRBV5-1 and TRBJ2-2; the D call may be TRBD1 or TRBD2 (5 bases each). Germline loops: CDR1 SGHRS, CDR2 YFSETQ. V lost 4 bases to trimming and J lost 4 bases, with 11 bases between them. CDR3 length equals 14 residues. CDR3 sequence: CASSRGTGTGELFF. Written as DNA, the CDR3 is TGCGCCAGCAGCCGAGGGACGGGCACCGGGGAGCTGTTTTTT. Variable domain in full (rest from reference TRBV5-1 and TRBJ2-2): KAGVTQTPRYLIKTRGQQVTLSCSPISGHRSVSWYQQTPGQGLQFLFEYFSETQRNKGNFPGRFSGRQFSNSRSEMNVSTLELGDSALYLCASSRGTGTGELFFGEGSRLTVL.

The rearrangement joins TRBV19 to TRBJ2-5, with TRBD2 matching 7 bases. The CDR3 consists of 15 residues. V was pared by 3 bases and J by 5 bases, with 9 bases of the junction left unmatched. Per the germline V gene, CDR1 is LNHDA and CDR2 is SQIVND (reference sequence). For the CDR3, the DNA is TGTGCCAGTAGTATTTCCAGCCTCGGGGGGGAGACCCAGTACTTC. Translated, it gives CASSISSLGGETQYF.